This is a list of T cell receptor beta chains from one sample in a study of shared clonotypes between healthy human individuals. The method was immunoSEQ multiplex PCR; TCRdb's version includes in-frame clones alone and lacks a portion of them. The repertoire holds roughly 500,000 clones, around 74% seen once, with 13% in the top ten. Input material: PBMCs. These receptors were taken from a woman in her forties in good health. Some clones in this sample may be carry-over from other donors' samples. CDR3s include the opening cysteine and the closing phenylalanine or tryptophan. D genes are given only for firm matches. Expanded clones are given a class, and other clones once, few, many or no size at all.

v_gene	abundance	j_gene	d_gene	CDR3nt	CDR3aa
TRBV15	.	TRBJ2-1	.	TGTGCCACCAGCAGAGACAGGTCCTACAATGAGCAGTTCTTC	CATSRDRSYNEQFF
TRBV11-2	few	TRBJ2-7	TRBD2	TGTGCCAGCAGCTTTGGTGGGAGGGTGCCCTACGAGCAGTACTTC	CASSFGGRVPYEQYF
TRBV28	.	TRBJ1-2	.	TGTGCCAGCAGTTTAAGACATCTCAAGGATGGCTACACCTTC	CASSLRHLKDGYTF
TRBV27	few	TRBJ2-1	TRBD2	TGTGCCAGCAGTCCGTATACTAGCGGGGCCTACAATGAGCAGTTCTTC	CASSPYTSGAYNEQFF
TRBV5-4	few	TRBJ2-2	.	TGTGCCAGCAGCTTGGACAGTAAGAACACCGGGGAGCTGTTTTTT	CASSLDSKNTGELFF
TRBV6-4	few	TRBJ1-1	.	TGTGCCAGCAGCCTACAGGAGCACACTGAAGCTTTCTTT	CASSLQEHTEAFF
TRBV19	.	TRBJ2-3	TRBD2	TGTGCCAGTAGCCCAGCGGGAGGGCCAGACACAGATACGCAGTATTTT	CASSPAGGPDTDTQYF
TRBV7-9	few	TRBJ2-1	TRBD2	TGTGCCAGCAGCCGACTAGCGGGAGTGCTTCATGAGCAGTTCTTC	CASSRLAGVLHEQFF
TRBV7-2	.	TRBJ1-1	.	TGTGCCAGCAGTTCCACCCGGACGGGGAACACTGAAGCTTTCTTT	CASSSTRTGNTEAFF
TRBV28	.	TRBJ2-1	TRBD2	TGTGCCAGCAGCCCTCATCCTAGCGGGTACAATGAGCAGTTCTTC	CASSPHPSGYNEQFF
TRBV6-5	.	TRBJ1-4	.	TGTGCCAGCAGTCATCAGTCCGCAACTAATGAAAAACTGTTTTTT	CASSHQSATNEKLFF
TRBV5-1	.	TRBJ2-1	TRBD1	TGCGCCAGCAGTGGACAGGGGATAGGTAATGAGCAGTTCTTC	CASSGQGIGNEQFF
TRBV29-1	.	TRBJ2-5	.	TGCAGCTTTTGGGATATCGTCGGGGAGCAGTACTTC	CSFWDIVGEQYF
TRBV13	.	TRBJ2-1	.	TGTGCCAGCAGCTTAGGGCTAGCTGGCAATGAGCAGTTCTTC	CASSLGLAGNEQFF
TRBV7-9	.	TRBJ2-3	TRBD2	TGTGCCAGCAGCTCTAGCGGGAGTACAGATACGCAGTATTTT	CASSSSGSTDTQYF
TRBV18	.	TRBJ2-7	.	TGTGCCAGCTCACCCGGGTTGGGCGGTAAATACGAGCAGTACTTC	CASSPGLGGKYEQYF
TRBV2	.	TRBJ1-2	.	TGTGCCAGCAGTGTGGAGACACCTTCGCACGGCTACACCTTC	CASSVETPSHGYTF
TRBV5-5	many	TRBJ2-5	.	TGTGCCAGCAGCTTGGAGCAGTTCGGCGACCAAGAGACCCAGTACTTC	CASSLEQFGDQETQYF
TRBV7-2	.	TRBJ2-1	.	TGTGCCAGCAGCTTGATGGTCAGGGTGATCTACAATGAGCAGTTCTTC	CASSLMVRVIYNEQFF
TRBV2	.	TRBJ2-5	.	TGTGCCAGCAGTGACAGGGGAGTAGAGACCCAGTACTTC	CASSDRGVETQYF
TRBV27	.	TRBJ1-2	TRBD1	TGTGCCAGCAGTTTAGAGGGGGCCAACTATGGCTACACCTTC	CASSLEGANYGYTF
TRBV2	.	TRBJ2-7	.	TGTGCCAGCAGTGGATTCGGGACAACAGTTTACGAGCAGTACTTC	CASSGFGTTVYEQYF
TRBV1	few	TRBJ1-2	.	TGCACCAGCAGCCCACAGGAGTTTACGGGGGGCTACACCTTC	CTSSPQEFTGGYTF
TRBV6-5	.	TRBJ2-2	.	TGTGCCAGCAGTTACAACGCGGCGGGGCTTGGGGAGCTGTTTTTT	CASSYNAAGLGELFF
TRBV7-2	.	TRBJ2-5	.	TGTGCCAGCAGCTTTAGCGTACGGGGGGCTGGAGTCCAAGAGACCCAGTACTTC	CASSFSVRGAGVQETQYF
TRBV27	.	TRBJ2-3	TRBD1	TGTGCCAGCAGTTCTCCGGGACAGGGGGTAGGATGGGATACGCAGTATTTT	CASSSPGQGVGWDTQYF
TRBV9	.	TRBJ1-2	.	TGTGCCAGCAGCGTAGGGAGGGGGGTGTATGGCTACACCTTC	CASSVGRGVYGYTF
TRBV5-1	.	TRBJ2-2	.	TGCGCCAGCACCCTGGGACTCGCGAACACCGGGGAGCTGTTTTTT	CASTLGLANTGELFF
TRBV18	.	TRBJ2-6	TRBD1	TGTGCCAGCTCACAACTGACAGGGGGCGGAACTGGGGCCAACGTCCTGACTTTC	CASSQLTGGGTGANVLTF
TRBV19	.	TRBJ2-2	.	TGTGCCAGTAGTGACCGGGACATGAACACCGGGGAGCTGTTTTTT	CASSDRDMNTGELFF
TRBV2	.	TRBJ1-2	TRBD1	TGTGCCAGCAGTGAAGGCAGGGGGCATGGCTACACCTTC	CASSEGRGHGYTF
TRBV5-4	.	TRBJ2-1	TRBD2	TGTGCCAGCAGCTTGTTTGGGGTAGCGGGAGGCGAGCAGTTCTTC	CASSLFGVAGGEQFF
TRBV20-1	.	TRBJ2-7	.	TGCAGTGCCCATCTCTCATACGAGCAGTACTTC	CSAHLSYEQYF
TRBV7-8	.	TRBJ2-7	.	TGTGCCAGCAGCTTAGTTAGGCAGCGAACAAACTACTACGAGCAGTACTTC	CASSLVRQRTNYYEQYF
TRBV5-4	.	TRBJ2-7	TRBD2	TGTGCCAGCAGCTTTACTAGCGGGAGGTCTGACGAGCAGTACTTC	CASSFTSGRSDEQYF
TRBV25-1	.	TRBJ2-7	.	TGTGCCAGCAGGGCAACAGTCTCCTACGAGCAGTACTTC	CASRATVSYEQYF
TRBV9	.	TRBJ2-4	.	TGTGCCAGCAGCACTAACAGGGATGGGAACATTCAGTACTTC	CASSTNRDGNIQYF
TRBV2	.	TRBJ2-7	.	TGTGCCAGCAGCATCGACCGGGACGGAACCTACGAGCAGTACTTC	CASSIDRDGTYEQYF
TRBV5-6	few	TRBJ2-5	TRBD2	TGTGCCAGCAGATATCTAGCGGGAGGGGGTGAGACCCAGTACTTC	CASRYLAGGGETQYF
TRBV11-2	.	TRBJ1-4	.	TGTGCCAGCAGCTTAGGTCGCTGGGGCAATGAAAAACTGTTTTTT	CASSLGRWGNEKLFF
TRBV27	.	TRBJ2-7	TRBD1	TGTGCCAGCTGCCGCTCCCTTGGACAGGGGAGCGAGCAGTACTTC	CASCRSLGQGSEQYF
TRBV14	.	TRBJ2-2	TRBD2	TGTGCCAGCAGCCTACCGACCCTAGCGGGAGGGGACGCCGGGGAGCTGTTTTTT	CASSLPTLAGGDAGELFF
TRBV30	.	TRBJ1-5	.	TGTGCCTGGAGTGTCCTTACTGGGGCTGGGCAGCCCCAGCATTTT	CAWSVLTGAGQPQHF
TRBV7-9	.	TRBJ2-1	TRBD1	TGTGCCAGCAGCACGTTAGGAGGGACAGGGGAATACAATGAGCAGTTCTTC	CASSTLGGTGEYNEQFF
TRBV11-2	.	TRBJ2-7	TRBD2	TGTGCCAGCAGGCGGGGGGCTTCGTCGAGGTACGAGCAGTACTTC	CASRRGASSRYEQYF
TRBV7-2	.	TRBJ2-7	.	TGTGCCAGCAGCCCTGCCTACGAGCAGTACTTC	CASSPAYEQYF
TRBV6-5	.	TRBJ2-5	TRBD1	TGTGCCAGCAGTTCGCCTCGACAGGGGGCTAAAGAGACCCAGTACTTC	CASSSPRQGAKETQYF
TRBV5-1	.	TRBJ2-7	.	TGCGCCAGCAGCTTGAGTGGAATGATCTACGAGCAGTACTTC	CASSLSGMIYEQYF